The sequence of this T cell receptor beta chain was determined in a study of blood T cell repertoires in COVID-19. The CDR3 is 15 amino acids. The J segment lost 2 bases and the V segment lost 2 bases, leaving 6 bases of the junction unmatched. CDR1 and CDR2 (germline): SGHRS, YFSETQ. Produced via immunoSEQ multiplex PCR; TCRdb's table is partial and in-frame only. The data hold around 80,000 clones, with approximately 80% observed a single time. This clonotype originated in a man older than 75 with acute or convalescent COVID-19. The sample comprised peripheral blood. The chain employs TRBV5-1 and TRBJ2-5, with TRBD1 matching over 7 bases. CDR3 amino acids: CASSLGQVLQETQYF. The DNA for the CDR3 is TGCGCCAGCAGCTTAGGACAGGTTCTACAAGAGACCCAGTACTTC.